This T cell receptor beta chain was sequenced for a study of cytomegalovirus exposure and HLA in healthy donors. V shed 7 bases, J shed 2 bases, and the junction held 8 bases outside the gene matches. CDR1 and CDR2 (germline): MNHEY, SVGAGI. The CDR3 length is 15 residues. Study-level results: As was reported, the classifier diagnosed cytomegalovirus status with high specificity and sensitivity. The study put about 180 TCR beta chains on its list as cytomegalovirus-associated.

Of note for this clone: Its cognate antigen is unknown.

The assay was immunoSEQ multiplex PCR, and TCRdb's table has in-frame clones only and misses some. The sample contains 120,000 or so clones, roughly nine tenths of which appear only once. The TCR sequence derives from a woman aged 18-29 years in good health and CMV-seronegative. Sequencing was done on a sample of PBMCs. The genes are TRBV6-5 and TRBJ2-1; TRBD2 matches 7 bases. The CDR3 region has the DNA TGTGCCAGCACCCGAGCGGGAATGGCCTACAATGAGCAGTTCTTC. It encodes CASTRAGMAYNEQFF.